A single sample gave rise to the 13 T cell receptor beta chains below, sequenced in a study of CD8 T cells in ankylosing spondylitis. MiXCR, run by TCRdb on the 5' RACE reads, gives a single entry per CDR3 protein. Seen here are 35,000 to 45,000 distinct CDR3 sequences, around 10% observed once, and the top ten hold just over 1.4%. The sequencing input was blood, either unsorted or a sorted T cell fraction (not recorded which). Receptors originate from a male donor with ankylosing spondylitis or in good health (not recorded which).

At least ten counts were recorded for this clonotype. The chain has TRBV20-1 and TRBJ1-5, with D perhaps matching TRBD1 (6 bases). V was shortened by 6 bases and J by 4 bases, with 13 bases between the two germline ends. There are 13 residues in the CDR3. The V gene's germline CDR1 is DFQATT and CDR2 SNEGSKA (reference sequence). The CDR3 DNA sequence: TGCAGTGCCCGGCTGGACAGAAATCAGCCCCAGCATTTT. Protein: CSARLDRNQPQHF.

The V gene is TRBV7-6, the J gene TRBJ2-1, with 13 positions matching TRBD2. The CDR3 loop spans 18 amino acids. Trimming removed 4 bases from V and 1 base from J; junction bases left unmatched: 7. Looked up from germline, CDR1 is SGHVS and CDR2 is FNYEAQ. CDR3 nucleotides: TGTGCCAGCAGCTCGGGACTAGCGGGGACCTCTTCCTACAATGAGCAGTTCTTC. Its translation is CASSSGLAGTSSYNEQFF.

The gene calls are TRBV5-1 and TRBJ1-1, with D possibly matching TRBD1 (6 bases). The CDR3 length is 15 residues. The ends were cut back, 4 bases at V and 2 bases at J, with 15 bases in the middle. Germline CDR1 SGHRS, CDR2 YFSETQ. The CDR3 here is CASSPTGHSNTEAFF. Here the CDR3 DNA reads TGCGCCAGCAGCCCAACGGGACATTCTAACACTGAAGCTTTCTTT.

This clonotype was seen a handful of times. The chain has TRBV7-9 and TRBJ2-1; D is uncertain. Germline V gene sequence: CDR1 SEHNR, CDR2 FQNEAQ (reference sequence). The CDR3 sequence is 13 residues long. V lost 7 bases and J lost 6, with 13 bases in between. The CDR3 nucleotides read TGTGCCAGCACCCCACTTAACTCCAATGAGCAGTTCTTC. Amino acids: CASTPLNSNEQFF. Full variable domain (rest looked up from reference TRBV7-9 and TRBJ2-1): DTGVSQNPRHKITKRGQNVTFRCDPISEHNRLYWYRQTLGQGPEFLTYFQNEAQLEKSRLLSDRFSAERPKGSFSTLEIQRTEQGDSAMYLCASTPLNSNEQFFGPGTRLTVL.

This clonotype was counted many times. The chain recombines TRBV29-1 with TRBJ1-5, with TRBD1 identical over 12 bases. The germline V gene has CDR1 SQVTM and CDR2 ANQGSEA. The V segment lost 6 bases and the J segment 7 bases; nucleotides outside the gene matches: 4. CDR3 size: 13 residues. The CDR3 spells CSVGQGAMQPQHF. In nucleotides, the CDR3 is TGCAGCGTGGGACAGGGGGCAATGCAGCCCCAGCATTTT. The full variable domain, with the rest looked up from reference TRBV29-1 and TRBJ1-5, is SAVISQKPSRDICQRGTSLTIQCQVDSQVTMMFWYRQQPGQSLTLIATANQGSEATYESGFVIDKFPISRPNLTFSTLTVSNMSPEDSSIYLCSVGQGAMQPQHFGDGTRLSIL.

The chain combines TRBV20-1 with TRBJ2-5; a weak D match, TRBD1 (6 bases). Germline lookup yields CDR1 DFQATT and CDR2 SNEGSKA (reference sequence). This CDR3 is built from 13 residues. V dropped 2 bases and J dropped 5 bases, with 12 bases sitting between them. The CDR3: CSARPRGLETQYF. As DNA, the CDR3 is TGCAGTGCTAGACCCAGGGGTCTCGAGACCCAGTACTTC.

This clonotype was counted between two and nine times. The CDR3 DNA reads TGTGCCAGCAGCCATCGTTCGGCAGGGAATGAACTTGGGGCCAACGTCCTGACTTTC. Amino acid sequence: CASSHRSAGNELGANVLTF. The chain is built from TRBV14 and TRBJ2-6; D is possibly TRBD1 (5 bases). The V gene's germline CDR1 is SGHDN and CDR2 FVKESK. V was trimmed by 3 bases and J by 3 bases, leaving 21 bases between them. The CDR3 is 19 residues long.

This clonotype was counted ten times or more. The chain links TRBV15 to TRBJ1-4, with a tentative D call TRBD1 (5 bases). Germline lookup yields CDR1 LNHNV and CDR2 YYDKDF (reference sequence). Trimming pared 0 bases from V and 3 bases from J, leaving 8 bases between. This CDR3 is 15 amino acids long. The CDR3: CATSRDLGANEKLFF. In DNA, the CDR3 is TGTGCCACCAGCAGAGACTTGGGGGCTAATGAAAAACTGTTTTTT.

The table lists this clonotype with many counts. V usage is TRBV12-3 or TRBV12-4 and J usage is TRBJ1-1; 7 nucleotides agree with TRBD1. The CDR3 spans 14 residues. The V gene end was trimmed by 5 bases and the J gene end by 2 bases; junction bases not matched to a gene: 5. In DNA, the CDR3 is TGTGCCAGCAGTCGCCGGGACAGAAACACTGAAGCTTTCTTT. As protein: CASSRRDRNTEAFF.

The chain joins TRBV19 to TRBJ2-1, with D possibly called TRBD1 or TRBD2 (5 bases each). This CDR3 region has 18 residues. V lost 5 bases and J 5 bases, leaving 25 bases between the germline ends. Germline CDR1 reads LNHDA; CDR2 reads SQIVND (reference sequence). DNA for the CDR3: TGTGCCAGTAGTGGCCTTAAGGGGTCGAGGGGCCGCAACAATGAGCAGTTCTTC. Its translation is CASSGLKGSRGRNNEQFF.

In this sample, this clonotype turned up a few times. The chain has TRBV5-1 and TRBJ2-6; 7 nucleotides align to TRBD1. Germline trimming cut 3 bases from V and 0 bases from J; bases unmatched to any gene: 3. Germline V gene lookup returns CDR1 SGHRS and CDR2 YFSETQ. CDR3 size: 16 residues. CDR3 residues: CASSSTGDSGANVLTF. The CDR3 DNA follows: TGCGCCAGCAGCTCTACAGGGGACTCTGGGGCCAACGTCCTGACTTTC.

This clonotype was picked up a small number of times. The chain has TRBV5-1 and TRBJ2-1, with 12 bases aligning to TRBD1. This CDR3 is 16 amino acids long. Germline V lookup: CDR1 SGHRS, CDR2 YFSETQ. The junction had 10 bases not matched to a gene; V was cut back by 6 bases and J by 6 bases. In DNA, the CDR3 is TGCGCCAGCACCCTATCCGGGACAGGGGGCTTCAATGAGCAGTTCTTC. It specifies CASTLSGTGGFNEQFF.

This clonotype has ten or more counts. The rearrangement uses TRBV9 and TRBJ1-2, with a tentative D call TRBD1 (6 bases). Looked up from germline, CDR1 is SGDLS and CDR2 is YYNGEE. CDR3 length: 14 amino acids. V dropped 3 bases and J dropped 2 bases, with 11 bases sitting between them. CDR3 nucleotides: TGTGCCAGCAGCGCGAACAGGGTGAACTATGGCTACACCTTC. Encoded protein: CASSANRVNYGYTF.